One and the same sample provided the 10 T cell receptor beta chains below, sequenced in a study of cytomegalovirus exposure and HLA in healthy donors. TCRdb's copy holds only in-frame clones and misses some; the assay was immunoSEQ multiplex PCR. This table has some 68,000 clones, roughly 97% appearing once. Sequencing input: PBMCs. The receptors originated from a man aged 18 to 29 in good health and CMV-seronegative.

The gene calls are TRBV2 and TRBJ1-2; D gene unclear. This CDR3 is built from 14 residues. The V end lost 4 bases, the J end lost 2 bases, and 11 bases lay between the germline ends. Germline CDR1 and CDR2: SNHLY and FYNNEI. CDR3 sequence (DNA): TGTGCCAGCAGTGTCAGCGACGGCAACTATGGCTACACCTTC. This codes for CASSVSDGNYGYTF.

The CDR3 reads CASGLGQGNEQFF. Here the CDR3 DNA reads TGTGCTAGTGGTTTGGGACAGGGGAATGAGCAGTTCTTC. V is TRBV12-5 and J is TRBJ2-1; 8 positions agree with TRBD1. The V and J ends lost 1 base and 7 bases, in that order; junction bases with no gene match: 0. The CDR3 extends over 13 amino acids. The germline V gene encodes CDR1 LGHNT and CDR2 FRNRAP. Looking up the rest from reference TRBV12-5 and TRBJ2-1 gives the full variable domain: DARVTQTPRHKVTEMGQEVTMRCQPILGHNTVFWYRQTMMQGLELLAYFRNRAPLDDSGMPKDRFSAEMPDATLATLKIQPSEPRDSAVYFCASGLGQGNEQFFGPGTRLTVL.

This clone was seen once. V is TRBV7-9 and J is TRBJ1-1; possibly TRBD1 for D (6 bases). Between the trimmed V and J ends, which lost 5 bases and 4 bases, there was a span of 11 bases. This CDR3 has 13 amino acids. The V gene's germline CDR1 is SEHNR and CDR2 FQNEAQ (reference sequence). The CDR3 bases are TGTGCCAGCAGCCTAGGGGGAGGCACTGAAGCTTTCTTT. Translated: CASSLGGGTEAFF.

This rearrangement joins TRBV19 to TRBJ1-5; unclear D gene. V was clipped by 7 bases and J by 0 bases, with 10 bases between them. This CDR3 spans 14 amino acids. From germline, CDR1 is LNHDA and CDR2 SQIVND (reference sequence). CDR3: CASMGSHSNQPQHF. CDR3 nucleotide sequence: TGTGCCAGTATGGGCAGTCATAGCAATCAGCCCCAGCATTTT.

The chain joins TRBV5-1 to TRBJ2-2, with TRBD1 matching over 8 bases. Germline trimming cut 4 bases from V and 4 bases from J; bases unmatched to any gene: 6. In germline, CDR1 is SGHRS, CDR2 YFSETQ. This CDR3 is 15 amino acids long. Here the CDR3 reads CASSTRTGTTGELFF. The CDR3 coding sequence is TGCGCCAGCAGCACAAGGACAGGGACCACCGGGGAGCTGTTTTTT.

This sequence joins TRBV19 and TRBJ1-1, with TRBD1 matching over 7 bases. Germline-derived CDR1 and CDR2 are LNHDA and SQIVND (reference sequence). V dropped 4 bases and J dropped 8; count of bases not matched to a gene: 7. The CDR3 is 13 residues long. The CDR3 DNA sequence: TGTGCCAGTAGTACGGACCCGACAGGGGAAGCTTTCTTT. It encodes CASSTDPTGEAFF.

This chain connects TRBV19 to TRBJ2-2; TRBD1 aligns across 7 bases. CDR1 is LNHDA and CDR2 is SQIVND in the germline V gene (reference sequence). V shed 5 bases, J shed 0 bases, and the junction held 3 bases outside the gene matches. The CDR3 totals 15 residues. The CDR3 here is CASSYQGANTGELFF. The DNA for the CDR3 is TGTGCCAGTAGTTATCAGGGGGCGAACACCGGGGAGCTGTTTTTT.

The V gene is TRBV6-5, the J gene TRBJ1-6; no clear D. V lost 6 bases to trimming and J lost 6 bases, with 6 bases between them. In germline, CDR1 is MNHEY, CDR2 SVGAGI. This CDR3 contains 12 residues. The CDR3 sequence is CASSVANSPLHF. The CDR3 bases are TGTGCCAGCAGCGTGGCTAATTCACCCCTCCACTTT.

The CDR3 protein is CASSYLASSAMFEAFF. CDR3 DNA sequence: TGTGCCAGCAGTTACCTCGCCTCGAGCGCGATGTTTGAAGCTTTCTTT. V usage is TRBV6-6 and J usage is TRBJ1-1; D remains ambiguous. Germline loops: CDR1 MNHNY, CDR2 SVGAGI (reference sequence). The germline V and J ends were trimmed by 2 bases and 7 bases, with 20 bases remaining between them. CDR3 length: 16 amino acids.

The V call is TRBV7-9, the J call TRBJ2-2; 7 nucleotides agree with TRBD1. The CDR3 loop spans 14 amino acids. J gave up 4 bases and V 8 bases, and 7 bases lay outside the gene matches. The germline CDR1 and CDR2 sequences are SEHNR and FQNEAQ (reference sequence). The CDR3, as DNA: TGTGCCAGCGACACAGGGGCCGGCACCGGGGAGCTGTTTTTT. It translates to CASDTGAGTGELFF.